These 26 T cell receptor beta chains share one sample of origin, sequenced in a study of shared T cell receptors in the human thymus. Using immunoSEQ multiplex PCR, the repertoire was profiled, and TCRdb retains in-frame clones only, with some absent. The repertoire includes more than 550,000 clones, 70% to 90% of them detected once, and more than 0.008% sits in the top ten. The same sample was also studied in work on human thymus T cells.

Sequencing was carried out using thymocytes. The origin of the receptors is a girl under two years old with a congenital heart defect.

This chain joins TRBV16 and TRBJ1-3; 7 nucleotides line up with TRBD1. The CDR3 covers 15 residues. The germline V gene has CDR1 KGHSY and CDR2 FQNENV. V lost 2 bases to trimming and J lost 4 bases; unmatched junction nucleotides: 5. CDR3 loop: CASSQQTGTGNTIYF. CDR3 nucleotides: TGTGCCAGCAGCCAACAGACAGGGACGGGAAACACCATATATTTT.

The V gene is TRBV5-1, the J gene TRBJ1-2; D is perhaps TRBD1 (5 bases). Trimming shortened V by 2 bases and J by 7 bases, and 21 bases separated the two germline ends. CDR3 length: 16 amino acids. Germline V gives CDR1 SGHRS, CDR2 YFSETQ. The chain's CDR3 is CASSLLGPLTGGGYTF. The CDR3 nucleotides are TGCGCCAGCAGCTTACTGGGACCGCTCACCGGGGGTGGCTACACCTTC. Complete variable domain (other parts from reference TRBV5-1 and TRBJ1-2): KAGVTQTPRYLIKTRGQQVTLSCSPISGHRSVSWYQQTPGQGLQFLFEYFSETQRNKGNFPGRFSGRQFSNSRSEMNVSTLELGDSALYLCASSLLGPLTGGGYTFGSGTRLTVV.

In nucleotides, the CDR3 is TGCGCCAGCAGCTTGTGCACTTACAATCAGCCCCAGCATTTT. Protein product: CASSLCTYNQPQHF. This chain uses TRBV5-1 with TRBJ1-5; D is uncertain. The CDR3 length is 14 residues. The germline V gene has CDR1 SGHRS and CDR2 YFSETQ. V lost 1 base and J lost 3, with 8 bases in between.

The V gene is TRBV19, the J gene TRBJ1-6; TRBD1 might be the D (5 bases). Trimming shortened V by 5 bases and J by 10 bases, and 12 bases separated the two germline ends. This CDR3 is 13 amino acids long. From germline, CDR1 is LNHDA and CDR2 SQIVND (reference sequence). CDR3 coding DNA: TGTGCCAGTAGTTTGCCAGGGAGGTCACCCCTCCACTTT. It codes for CASSLPGRSPLHF.

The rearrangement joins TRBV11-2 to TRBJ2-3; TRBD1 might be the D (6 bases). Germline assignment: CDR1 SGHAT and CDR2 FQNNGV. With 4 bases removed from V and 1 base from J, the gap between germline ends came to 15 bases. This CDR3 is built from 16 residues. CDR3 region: CASSSTGTLCTDTQYF. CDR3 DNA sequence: TGTGCCAGCAGCTCGACCGGGACACTTTGCACAGATACGCAGTATTTT.

CDR3 DNA sequence: TGTGCCAGCTCCCTTCGAAACCGGGGGCCCCAGCATTTT. It encodes CASSLRNRGPQHF. V usage is TRBV18 and J usage is TRBJ1-5; no reliable D call. The CDR3 runs to 13 residues. Germline V gives CDR1 KGHSH, CDR2 LQKENI. Trimming shortened V by 6 bases and J by 9 bases, and 15 bases separated the two germline ends.

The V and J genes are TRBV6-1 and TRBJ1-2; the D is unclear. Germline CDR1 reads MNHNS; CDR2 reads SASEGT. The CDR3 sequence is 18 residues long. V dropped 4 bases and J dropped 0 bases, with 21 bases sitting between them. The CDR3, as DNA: TGTGCCAGCAGTGGCCCCTCGGGTTCACCCCGGGCTAACTATGGCTACACCTTC. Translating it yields CASSGPSGSPRANYGYTF.

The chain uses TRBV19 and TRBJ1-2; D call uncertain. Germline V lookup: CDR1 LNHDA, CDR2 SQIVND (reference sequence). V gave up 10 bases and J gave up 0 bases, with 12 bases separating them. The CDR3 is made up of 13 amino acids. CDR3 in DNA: TGTGCCACCGCCGGGAGAGCTAACTATGGCTACACCTTC. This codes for CATAGRANYGYTF.

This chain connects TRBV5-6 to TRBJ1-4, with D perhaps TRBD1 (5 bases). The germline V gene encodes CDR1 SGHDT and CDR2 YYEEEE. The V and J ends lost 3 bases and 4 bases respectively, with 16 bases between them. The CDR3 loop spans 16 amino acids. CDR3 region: CASSWGVGWSNEKLFF. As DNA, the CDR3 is TGTGCCAGCAGCTGGGGGGTCGGGTGGAGTAATGAAAAACTGTTTTTT.

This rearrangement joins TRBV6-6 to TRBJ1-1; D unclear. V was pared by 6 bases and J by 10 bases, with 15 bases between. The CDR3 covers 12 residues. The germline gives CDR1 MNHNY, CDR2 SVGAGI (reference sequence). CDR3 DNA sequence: TGTGCCAGCAGCCGGAGACCACTCCGAGCTTTCTTT. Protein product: CASSRRPLRAFF.

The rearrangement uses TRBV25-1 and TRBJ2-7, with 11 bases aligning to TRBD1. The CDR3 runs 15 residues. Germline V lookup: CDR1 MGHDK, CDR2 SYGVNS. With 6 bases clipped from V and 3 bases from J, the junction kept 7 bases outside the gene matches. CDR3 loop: CASRRPGTGGYEQYF. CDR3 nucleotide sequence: TGTGCCAGCAGGCGTCCCGGGACAGGGGGCTACGAGCAGTACTTC.

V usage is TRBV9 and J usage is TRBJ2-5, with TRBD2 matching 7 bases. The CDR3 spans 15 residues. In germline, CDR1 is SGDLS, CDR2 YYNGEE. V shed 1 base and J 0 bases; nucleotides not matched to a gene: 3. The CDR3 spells CASSVLGLDQETQYF. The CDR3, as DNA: TGTGCCAGCAGCGTACTAGGACTAGACCAAGAGACCCAGTACTTC.

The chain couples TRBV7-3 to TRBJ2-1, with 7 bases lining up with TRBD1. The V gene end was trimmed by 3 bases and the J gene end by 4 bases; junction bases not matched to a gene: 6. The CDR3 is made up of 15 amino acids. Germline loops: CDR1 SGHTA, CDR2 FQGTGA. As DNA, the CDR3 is TGTGCCAGCAGCTTCGGATTGACAGGGTACAATGAGCAGTTCTTC. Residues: CASSFGLTGYNEQFF.

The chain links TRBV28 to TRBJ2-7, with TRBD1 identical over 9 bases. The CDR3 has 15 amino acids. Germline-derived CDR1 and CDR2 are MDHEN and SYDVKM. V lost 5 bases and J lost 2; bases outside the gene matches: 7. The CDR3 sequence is CASSIHRDRAYEQYF. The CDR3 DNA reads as TGTGCCAGCAGTATTCACCGGGACAGGGCCTACGAGCAGTACTTC. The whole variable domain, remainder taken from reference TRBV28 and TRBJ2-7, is DVKVTQSSRYLVKRTGEKVFLECVQDMDHENMFWYRQDPGLGLRLIYFSYDVKMKEKGDIPEGYSVSREKKERFSLILESASTNQTSMYLCASSIHRDRAYEQYFGPGTRLTVT.

The CDR3 loop reads CASSEKMTGPNYGYTF. DNA of the CDR3: TGCGCCAGCAGCGAAAAAATGACAGGACCTAACTATGGCTACACCTTC. The V call is TRBV4-3, the J call TRBJ1-2, with D possibly matching TRBD1 (6 bases). V was pared by 5 bases and J by 0 bases, with 16 bases between. The germline V gene encodes CDR1 LGHNA and CDR2 YSLEER. This CDR3 has 16 residues.

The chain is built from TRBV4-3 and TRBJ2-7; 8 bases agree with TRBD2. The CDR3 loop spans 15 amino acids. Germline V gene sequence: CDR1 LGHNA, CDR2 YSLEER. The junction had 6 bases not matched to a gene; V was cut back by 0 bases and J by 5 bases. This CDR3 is CASSQDLETSDEQYF. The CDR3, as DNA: TGCGCCAGCAGCCAAGATCTGGAGACTAGCGACGAGCAGTACTTC.

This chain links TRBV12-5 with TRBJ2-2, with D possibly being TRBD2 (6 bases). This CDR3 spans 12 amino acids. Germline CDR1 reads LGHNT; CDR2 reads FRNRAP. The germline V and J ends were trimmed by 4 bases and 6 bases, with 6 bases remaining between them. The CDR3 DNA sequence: TGTGCTAGTGGTTCGGGAGCCGGGGAGCTGTTTTTT. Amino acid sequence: CASGSGAGELFF.

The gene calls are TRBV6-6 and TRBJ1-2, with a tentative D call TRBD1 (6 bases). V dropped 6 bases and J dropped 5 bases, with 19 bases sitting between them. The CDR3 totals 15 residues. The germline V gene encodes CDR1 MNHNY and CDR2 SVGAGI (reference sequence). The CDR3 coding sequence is TGTGCCAGCAGCCAGATGGGCACAGGGACGTATGGCTACACCTTC. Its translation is CASSQMGTGTYGYTF.

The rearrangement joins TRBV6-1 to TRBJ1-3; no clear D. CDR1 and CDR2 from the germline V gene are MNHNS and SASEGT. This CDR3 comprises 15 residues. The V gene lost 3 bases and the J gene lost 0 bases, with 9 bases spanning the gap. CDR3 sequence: CASSDVQSSGNTIYF. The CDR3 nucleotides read TGTGCCAGCAGTGATGTACAGTCCTCTGGAAACACCATATATTTT.

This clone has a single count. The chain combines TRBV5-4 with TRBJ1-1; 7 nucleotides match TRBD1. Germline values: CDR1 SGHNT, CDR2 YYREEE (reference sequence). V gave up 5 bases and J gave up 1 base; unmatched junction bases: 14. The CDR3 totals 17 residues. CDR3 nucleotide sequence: TGTGCCAGCAGTCGACGCAGGGGGGAAACGGGGAACACTGAAGCTTTCTTT. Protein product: CASSRRRGETGNTEAFF.

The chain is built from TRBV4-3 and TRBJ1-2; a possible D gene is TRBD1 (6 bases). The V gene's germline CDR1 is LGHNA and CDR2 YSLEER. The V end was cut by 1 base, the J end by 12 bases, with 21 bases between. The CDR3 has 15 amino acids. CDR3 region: CASSQARVGDNHHTF. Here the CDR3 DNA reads TGCGCCAGCAGCCAAGCCCGGGTTGGGGACAACCACCACACCTTC.

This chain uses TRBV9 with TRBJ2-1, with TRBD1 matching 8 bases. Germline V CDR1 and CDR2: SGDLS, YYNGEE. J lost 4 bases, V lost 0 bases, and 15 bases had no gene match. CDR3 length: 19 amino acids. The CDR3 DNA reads TGTGCCAGCAGCGTAGGAGACAGGGGTGAAGTTATAGGATACAATGAGCAGTTCTTC. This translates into CASSVGDRGEVIGYNEQFF. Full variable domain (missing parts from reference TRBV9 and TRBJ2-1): DSGVTQTPKHLITATGQRVTLRCSPRSGDLSVYWYQQSLDQGLQFLIQYYNGEERAKGNILERFSAQQFPDLHSELNLSSLELGDSALYFCASSVGDRGEVIGYNEQFFGPGTRLTVL.

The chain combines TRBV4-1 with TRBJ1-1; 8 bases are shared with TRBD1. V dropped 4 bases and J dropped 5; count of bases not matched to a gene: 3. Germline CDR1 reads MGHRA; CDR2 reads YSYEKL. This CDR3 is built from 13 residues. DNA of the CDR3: TGCGCCAGCAGCCCTCGACAGGGGACTGAAGCTTTCTTT. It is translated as CASSPRQGTEAFF.

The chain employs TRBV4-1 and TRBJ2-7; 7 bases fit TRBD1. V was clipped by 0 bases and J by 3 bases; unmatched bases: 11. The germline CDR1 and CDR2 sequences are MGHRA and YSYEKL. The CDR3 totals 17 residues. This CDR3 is CASSQEDRTPENYEQYF. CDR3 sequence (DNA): TGCGCCAGCAGCCAAGAGGACAGGACACCCGAAAACTACGAGCAGTACTTC.

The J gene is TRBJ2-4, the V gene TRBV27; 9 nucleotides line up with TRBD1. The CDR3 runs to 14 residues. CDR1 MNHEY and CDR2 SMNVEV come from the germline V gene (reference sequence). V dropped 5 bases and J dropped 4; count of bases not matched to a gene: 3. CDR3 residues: CASSPGTGKNIQYF. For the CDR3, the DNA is TGTGCCAGCAGTCCTGGGACAGGGAAAAACATTCAGTACTTC.

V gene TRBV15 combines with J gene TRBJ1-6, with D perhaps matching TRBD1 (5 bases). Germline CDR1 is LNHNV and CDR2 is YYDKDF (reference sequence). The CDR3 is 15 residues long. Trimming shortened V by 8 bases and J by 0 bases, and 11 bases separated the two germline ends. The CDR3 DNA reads TGTGCCACCGCGGGGGGGGGCTCCTATAATTCACCCCTCCACTTT. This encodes CATAGGGSYNSPLHF. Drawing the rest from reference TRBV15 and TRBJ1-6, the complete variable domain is DAMVIQNPRYQVTQFGKPVTLSCSQTLNHNVMYWYQQKSSQAPKLLFHYYDKDFNNEADTPDNFQSRRPNTSFCFLDIRSPGLGDTAMYLCATAGGGSYNSPLHFGNGTRLTVT.